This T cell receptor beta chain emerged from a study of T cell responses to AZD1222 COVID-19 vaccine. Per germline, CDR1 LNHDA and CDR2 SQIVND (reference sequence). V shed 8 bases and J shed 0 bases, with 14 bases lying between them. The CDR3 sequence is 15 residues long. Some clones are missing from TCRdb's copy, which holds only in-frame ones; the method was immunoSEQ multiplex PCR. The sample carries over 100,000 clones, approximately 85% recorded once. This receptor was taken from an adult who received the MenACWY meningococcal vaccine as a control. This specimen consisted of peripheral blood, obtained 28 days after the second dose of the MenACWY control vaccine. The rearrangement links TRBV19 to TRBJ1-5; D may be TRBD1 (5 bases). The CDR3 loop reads CASLYGAHSNQPQHF. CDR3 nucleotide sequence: TGTGCCAGTCTCTATGGGGCCCATAGCAATCAGCCCCAGCATTTT. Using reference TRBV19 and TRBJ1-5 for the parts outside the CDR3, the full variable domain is DGGITQSPKYLFRKEGQNVTLSCEQNLNHDAMYWYRQDPGQGLRLIYYSQIVNDFQKGDIAEGYSVSREKKESFPLTVTSAQKNPTAFYLCASLYGAHSNQPQHFGDGTRLSIL.